The TCR beta chain under discussion was sequenced for a study of T cell responses to AZD1222 COVID-19 vaccine. Only one count was recorded for this clone. What it binds is unknown. Data came from immunoSEQ multiplex PCR; TCRdb stores just in-frame clones and leaves some out. Of 120,000 or so clones in the sample, approximately 90% are singletons; the top ten hold approximately 15%. Findings of the study overall: It should be noted that donors were predominantly white British and more often female, and clonal diversity was possibly underestimated. Variant regions that are unmutated are reportedly the target of nearly half of spike-specific TCRs. It was only after the peak T cell response that any repertoires were sampled. Spike-specific TCR breadth and depth both grew after two AZD1222 doses.

Unmatched junction bases numbered 11, after V lost 5 bases and J lost 4 bases. The CDR3 consists of 17 residues. Germline CDR1 and CDR2: SGHTA and FQGTGA. The material was peripheral blood, obtained 28 days after the second AZD1222 dose. The chain links TRBV7-3 to TRBJ2-1, with 10 nucleotides matching TRBD1. This TCR was sampled from an adult who received the AZD1222 COVID-19 vaccine. Here the CDR3 DNA reads TGTGCCAGCAGCGCTCCGACCGGGACAGGGGCTTACAATGAGCAGTTCTTC. Its protein is CASSAPTGTGAYNEQFF.